This T cell receptor beta chain derives from a study of blood T cell repertoires in COVID-19. Looking at the study overall: The United States, Italy and Spain provided the acute and convalescent COVID-19 samples. T cells, B-cell-depleted T cells, or PBMCs provided the cDNA or gDNA that served as material.

The trim removed 6 bases at V and 2 bases at J, leaving 6 bases unmatched. The CDR3 is made up of 15 amino acids. CDR1 is MDHEN and CDR2 is SYDVKM in the germline V gene. Original processing notes: Estimation of nucleated cell counts was performed using reference gene primer amplification. Method: immunoSEQ multiplex PCR; TCRdb's copy keeps in-frame clones and lacks some. That table gives V, J and clone size, and the DNA gave D and trimming. The sample holds more than 110,000 clones, 82% seen once. This rearrangement joins TRBV28 to TRBJ1-3; 8 bases match TRBD1. This receptor was taken from a woman older than 75 with acute or convalescent COVID-19. Sequencing was carried out using peripheral blood. Here the CDR3 reads CASSGGRGPGNTIYF. CDR3 nucleotide sequence: TGTGCCAGCAGCGGCGGCAGGGGGCCTGGAAACACCATATATTTT.